These T cell receptor beta chains were read from a single sample in a study of T cell responses to AZD1222 COVID-19 vaccine. Using immunoSEQ multiplex PCR, the repertoire was profiled, and TCRdb retains in-frame clones only, with some absent. The profile shows over 85,000 clones, approximately 89% of them singletons. Sequencing used peripheral blood, obtained 28 days after the second AZD1222 dose. These receptor sequences come from an adult who received the AZD1222 COVID-19 vaccine. Each CDR3 is given with its conserved first and last residue. Fields, in order: D gene, V gene, J gene, clone size, CDR3 DNA, CDR3 protein. A D gene is named only where the DNA matches it firmly. Part of the rows lack a size; the others show once, few, many or a class for expanded clones.

D gene: -
V gene: TRBV6-5
J gene: TRBJ1-5
clone size: once
CDR3 DNA: TGTGCCAGCAGTTGGGGTAGCAATCAGCCCCAGCATTTT
CDR3 protein: CASSWGSNQPQHF

D gene: -
V gene: TRBV6-5
J gene: TRBJ1-1
clone size: -
CDR3 DNA: TGTGCCAGCAGTTTGGGCCTGAACACTGAAGCTTTCTTT
CDR3 protein: CASSLGLNTEAFF

D gene: -
V gene: TRBV6-5
J gene: TRBJ1-6
clone size: -
CDR3 DNA: TGTGCCAGCAGTTACTCCCCGCCAGGGGATAATTCACCCCTCCACTTT
CDR3 protein: CASSYSPPGDNSPLHF

D gene: -
V gene: TRBV7-9
J gene: TRBJ1-4
clone size: -
CDR3 DNA: TGTGCCAGCAGCCCAGTCCAGGGCTCAACTAATGAAAAACTGTTTTTT
CDR3 protein: CASSPVQGSTNEKLFF

D gene: -
V gene: TRBV5-5
J gene: TRBJ1-5
clone size: -
CDR3 DNA: TGTGCCAGCAGCTTTTCCCCCGGGGGCAATCAGCCCCAGCATTTT
CDR3 protein: CASSFSPGGNQPQHF

D gene: -
V gene: TRBV7-9
J gene: TRBJ2-1
clone size: -
CDR3 DNA: TGTGCCAGCAGCCCTCGGGCTCTACTCTCCTACAATGAGCAGTTCTTC
CDR3 protein: CASSPRALLSYNEQFF

D gene: -
V gene: TRBV10-1
J gene: TRBJ2-3
clone size: once
CDR3 DNA: TGCGCCAGCAGGGATGACGAGGCAGATACGCAGTATTTT
CDR3 protein: CASRDDEADTQYF

D gene: -
V gene: TRBV9
J gene: TRBJ2-5
clone size: -
CDR3 DNA: TGTGCCAGCAGCGGTATCAGGGGAGGAGAGACCCAGTACTTC
CDR3 protein: CASSGIRGGETQYF

D gene: -
V gene: TRBV9
J gene: TRBJ1-5
clone size: -
CDR3 DNA: TGTGCCAGCAGCGTAGACGCCGGGAATCAGCCCCAGCATTTT
CDR3 protein: CASSVDAGNQPQHF

D gene: -
V gene: TRBV12-3/TRBV12-4
J gene: TRBJ1-2
clone size: -
CDR3 DNA: TGTGCCAGCAGCAGGGTGCGGGATGGCTACACCTTC
CDR3 protein: CASSRVRDGYTF

D gene: -
V gene: TRBV14
J gene: TRBJ1-2
clone size: -
CDR3 DNA: TGTGCCAGCAGCCAAGATCGTCGGGGAGGATATGGCTACACCTTC
CDR3 protein: CASSQDRRGGYGYTF

D gene: -
V gene: TRBV6-5
J gene: TRBJ2-2
clone size: once
CDR3 DNA: TGTGCCAGCGACGCGGGTTCCGGGGAGCTGTTTTTT
CDR3 protein: CASDAGSGELFF

D gene: -
V gene: TRBV14
J gene: TRBJ1-4
clone size: -
CDR3 DNA: TGTGCCAGCAAAAGGGGGTATAATGAAAAACTGTTTTTT
CDR3 protein: CASKRGYNEKLFF

D gene: -
V gene: TRBV5-6
J gene: TRBJ1-5
clone size: -
CDR3 DNA: TGTGCCAGCAGTCTGTGGGGTCAGGGAGTAGGGCAGCCCCAGCATTTT
CDR3 protein: CASSLWGQGVGQPQHF

D gene: -
V gene: TRBV6-2/TRBV6-3
J gene: TRBJ2-3
clone size: -
CDR3 DNA: TGTGCCAGCAGTTACACGGCGGATACGCAGTATTTT
CDR3 protein: CASSYTADTQYF

D gene: -
V gene: TRBV7-8
J gene: TRBJ2-7
clone size: -
CDR3 DNA: TGTGCCAGCAGCCTAAAACAGGGTCCAGACGAGCAGTACTTC
CDR3 protein: CASSLKQGPDEQYF

D gene: TRBD2
V gene: TRBV27
J gene: TRBJ2-3
clone size: -
CDR3 DNA: TGTGCCAGCAGTTCCCTCCCCGGCGGGGGGTACACAGATACGCAGTATTTT
CDR3 protein: CASSSLPGGGYTDTQYF

D gene: -
V gene: TRBV5-4
J gene: TRBJ1-1
clone size: -
CDR3 DNA: TGTGCCAGCAGCTTGGGACAGGCGAACACTGAAGCTTTCTTT
CDR3 protein: CASSLGQANTEAFF

D gene: -
V gene: TRBV28
J gene: TRBJ1-5
clone size: few
CDR3 DNA: TGTGCCAGCAGCTCGTATAGCAATCAGCCCCAGCATTTT
CDR3 protein: CASSSYSNQPQHF

D gene: TRBD2
V gene: TRBV7-7
J gene: TRBJ2-7
clone size: -
CDR3 DNA: TGTGCTAGCAGCTTAGGTAGCGGGGGGGTTTACGAGCAGTACTTC
CDR3 protein: CASSLGSGGVYEQYF

D gene: -
V gene: TRBV7-3
J gene: TRBJ2-3
clone size: -
CDR3 DNA: TGTGCCAGCAGCAGTTCAGGGGCAGATACGCAGTATTTT
CDR3 protein: CASSSSGADTQYF

D gene: TRBD1
V gene: TRBV2
J gene: TRBJ2-2
clone size: -
CDR3 DNA: TGTGCCAGCGGGGACAGGGGGAGGACCGGGGAGCTGTTTTTT
CDR3 protein: CASGDRGRTGELFF

D gene: -
V gene: TRBV5-4
J gene: TRBJ1-1
clone size: -
CDR3 DNA: TGTGCCAGCAGCTTGGATGTTCTGGGGGGGACTGAAGCTTTCTTT
CDR3 protein: CASSLDVLGGTEAFF

D gene: -
V gene: TRBV19
J gene: TRBJ1-2
clone size: -
CDR3 DNA: TGTGCCAGTAGCACCGGGACGGGGAACTATGGCTACACCTTC
CDR3 protein: CASSTGTGNYGYTF

D gene: -
V gene: TRBV7-9
J gene: TRBJ1-6
clone size: -
CDR3 DNA: TGTGCCAGCAGCTTAATGGCAGGGTCTAATTCACCCCTCCACTTT
CDR3 protein: CASSLMAGSNSPLHF

D gene: -
V gene: TRBV28
J gene: TRBJ2-7
clone size: -
CDR3 DNA: TGTGCCAGCAGTTTTCCCCCGCCCTCCTACGAGCAGTACTTC
CDR3 protein: CASSFPPPSYEQYF

D gene: -
V gene: TRBV27
J gene: TRBJ2-3
clone size: -
CDR3 DNA: TGTGCCAGCAGTTTATCAGGGCTAGCGAGTACAGATACGCAGTATTTT
CDR3 protein: CASSLSGLASTDTQYF

D gene: TRBD1
V gene: TRBV5-5
J gene: TRBJ1-1
clone size: -
CDR3 DNA: TGTGCCAGCAGCTGGACAGGGGAGGGTACTGAAGCTTTCTTT
CDR3 protein: CASSWTGEGTEAFF

D gene: TRBD1
V gene: TRBV5-4
J gene: TRBJ1-3
clone size: once
CDR3 DNA: TGTGCCAGCAGCTTTAACAGGGGGCGTGATGGAAACACCATATATTTT
CDR3 protein: CASSFNRGRDGNTIYF

D gene: -
V gene: TRBV30
J gene: TRBJ1-3
clone size: few
CDR3 DNA: TGTGCCTGGAGGTTTAGCTTCTCTGGAAACACCATATATTTT
CDR3 protein: CAWRFSFSGNTIYF

D gene: TRBD1
V gene: TRBV6-5
J gene: TRBJ1-6
clone size: once
CDR3 DNA: TGTGCCAGCAGTTATGGTACAGGGGGTTCTTCACCCCTCCACTTT
CDR3 protein: CASSYGTGGSSPLHF

D gene: -
V gene: TRBV9
J gene: TRBJ2-3
clone size: -
CDR3 DNA: TGTGCCAGCAGCGTCTCCCCAGGTGGAGGGAAAGCGACAGATACGCAGTATTTT
CDR3 protein: CASSVSPGGGKATDTQYF

D gene: -
V gene: TRBV28
J gene: TRBJ2-1
clone size: -
CDR3 DNA: TGTGCCAGCAGTCTCCCCTCGACCTCTTACAATGAGCAGTTCTTC
CDR3 protein: CASSLPSTSYNEQFF

D gene: -
V gene: TRBV5-1
J gene: TRBJ1-1
clone size: -
CDR3 DNA: TGCGCCAGCAGCTTGGCTCAGGGTTCGAACACTGAAGCTTTCTTT
CDR3 protein: CASSLAQGSNTEAFF

D gene: -
V gene: TRBV6-1
J gene: TRBJ1-4
clone size: once
CDR3 DNA: TGTGCCAGCAGTGGAGGACAGATTAGGTCTTCAACTAATGAAAAACTGTTTTTT
CDR3 protein: CASSGGQIRSSTNEKLFF

D gene: TRBD1
V gene: TRBV24-1
J gene: TRBJ1-5
clone size: -
CDR3 DNA: TGTGCCACCAGTGAGAGGACAGGGCTTCAGCCCCAGCATTTT
CDR3 protein: CATSERTGLQPQHF

D gene: -
V gene: TRBV25-1
J gene: TRBJ1-4
clone size: -
CDR3 DNA: TGTGCCAGCAGTAACAGCGCAACTAATGAAAAACTGTTTTTT
CDR3 protein: CASSNSATNEKLFF

D gene: -
V gene: TRBV4-2
J gene: TRBJ1-3
clone size: -
CDR3 DNA: TGTGCCAGCAGCCAAGAAGTTTCTGGAAACACCATATATTTT
CDR3 protein: CASSQEVSGNTIYF

D gene: TRBD1
V gene: TRBV24-1
J gene: TRBJ2-2
clone size: -
CDR3 DNA: TGTGCCACCAGTGGCAGACAGGGGAACACCGGGGAGCTGTTTTTT
CDR3 protein: CATSGRQGNTGELFF

D gene: TRBD1
V gene: TRBV6-2/TRBV6-3
J gene: TRBJ1-1
clone size: few
CDR3 DNA: TGTGCCAGCAGCACATACGACAGGGGTAACACTGAAGCTTTCTTT
CDR3 protein: CASSTYDRGNTEAFF

D gene: -
V gene: TRBV7-2
J gene: TRBJ2-1
clone size: -
CDR3 DNA: TGTGCCAGCAGCAAACAGGCTTTGCGCTACAATGAGCAGTTCTTC
CDR3 protein: CASSKQALRYNEQFF

D gene: -
V gene: TRBV5-6
J gene: TRBJ2-7
clone size: -
CDR3 DNA: TGTGCCAGCAGCAGGGACGGCGAGCAGTACTTC
CDR3 protein: CASSRDGEQYF

D gene: -
V gene: TRBV6-1
J gene: TRBJ1-3
clone size: -
CDR3 DNA: TGTGCCAGCAGTGAAGGAGGGGGCTCTGGAAACACCATATATTTT
CDR3 protein: CASSEGGGSGNTIYF

D gene: -
V gene: TRBV27
J gene: TRBJ2-2
clone size: -
CDR3 DNA: TGTGCCAGCTCTCTCGGGGCCGCCGGGGAGCTGTTTTTT
CDR3 protein: CASSLGAAGELFF

D gene: TRBD1
V gene: TRBV7-9
J gene: TRBJ2-1
clone size: -
CDR3 DNA: TGTGCCAGCAGCTGGAAGAACAGGGGGAATGAGCAGTTCTTC
CDR3 protein: CASSWKNRGNEQFF

D gene: TRBD1
V gene: TRBV25-1
J gene: TRBJ2-1
clone size: many
CDR3 DNA: TGTGCCAGCAGTGCCGACCAGACAGGGGCCAATGAGCAGTTCTTC
CDR3 protein: CASSADQTGANEQFF

D gene: -
V gene: TRBV9
J gene: TRBJ2-6
clone size: -
CDR3 DNA: TGTGCCAGCAGCGTCACAGGGTCTGGGGCCAACGTCCTGACTTTC
CDR3 protein: CASSVTGSGANVLTF

D gene: TRBD1
V gene: TRBV3-1/TRBV3-2
J gene: TRBJ1-6
clone size: -
CDR3 DNA: TGTGCCAGCAGCCTACAGGGGGTAGTACGAAATTCACCCCTCCACTTT
CDR3 protein: CASSLQGVVRNSPLHF

D gene: TRBD1
V gene: TRBV5-1
J gene: TRBJ2-5
clone size: -
CDR3 DNA: TGCGCCAGCAGCTTTTCGGACAGGGGACAAGAGACCCAGTACTTC
CDR3 protein: CASSFSDRGQETQYF

D gene: TRBD1
V gene: TRBV29-1
J gene: TRBJ1-4
clone size: -
CDR3 DNA: TGCAGCGTTCGTCCCGGGACAGGGCCGTATGAAAAACTGTTTTTT
CDR3 protein: CSVRPGTGPYEKLFF

D gene: TRBD1
V gene: TRBV24-1
J gene: TRBJ2-6
clone size: -
CDR3 DNA: TGTGCCACCCCGATTCGGGACAGGGGGATAGGGCACTCTGGGGCCAACGTCCTGACTTTC
CDR3 protein: CATPIRDRGIGHSGANVLTF

D gene: TRBD1
V gene: TRBV19
J gene: TRBJ1-6
clone size: few
CDR3 DNA: TGTGCCAGTAGCCTGGGGGACAGGCCCAATTCACCCCTCCACTTT
CDR3 protein: CASSLGDRPNSPLHF

D gene: -
V gene: TRBV6-5
J gene: TRBJ2-7
clone size: -
CDR3 DNA: TGTGCCAGCAGCAAGACTGGATCCTACGAGCAGTACTTC
CDR3 protein: CASSKTGSYEQYF

D gene: TRBD1
V gene: TRBV18
J gene: TRBJ1-1
clone size: -
CDR3 DNA: TGTGCCAGCTCACCACAGTACGTGGACAGGGAGGTTGAGATTTTAAAGGCTTTCTTT
CDR3 protein: CASSPQYVDREVEILKAFF

D gene: TRBD2
V gene: TRBV24-1
J gene: TRBJ2-1
clone size: -
CDR3 DNA: TGTGCCACCAGTGTCGGGGGGTCGGGGAATGAGCAGTTCTTC
CDR3 protein: CATSVGGSGNEQFF

D gene: -
V gene: TRBV6-5
J gene: TRBJ1-1
clone size: -
CDR3 DNA: TGTGCCAGCAGCCGTCTGACGGTAGAAGCTTTCTTT
CDR3 protein: CASSRLTVEAFF

D gene: -
V gene: TRBV7-9
J gene: TRBJ1-4
clone size: -
CDR3 DNA: TGTGCCAGCAGCTTCCCTACTTCCGGGACAAGCAATGAAAAACTGTTTTTT
CDR3 protein: CASSFPTSGTSNEKLFF

D gene: -
V gene: TRBV28
J gene: TRBJ1-5
clone size: -
CDR3 DNA: TGTGCCAGCAGTTTATCCCGAAATCAGCCCCAGCATTTT
CDR3 protein: CASSLSRNQPQHF